The 2 T cell receptor beta chains below come from one sample, sequenced in a study of blood T cell repertoires in COVID-19. Sequencing used immunoSEQ multiplex PCR; TCRdb keeps in-frame clones, though not all of them. There are 140,000 to 150,000 clones in the sample; roughly 85% occur only once, and less than 4.5% lies in the top ten. Sequenced input: PBMCs or T cells enriched from blood (not recorded which). These receptors all come from a man aged 45-60 years who had recovered from COVID-19.

The rearrangement uses TRBV28 and TRBJ1-2; 8 nucleotides align to TRBD1. V was pared by 6 bases and J by 7 bases, with 4 bases of the junction left unmatched. Germline assignment: CDR1 MDHEN and CDR2 SYDVKM. This CDR3 has 12 residues. The CDR3 DNA is TGTGCCAGCAGCCGAGGACAGGGTGGCTACACCTTC. Amino acids: CASSRGQGGYTF.

This sequence joins TRBV21-1 and TRBJ1-3. TRBV21-1 is classified as a pseudogene. The CDR3 loop spans 16 amino acids. The CDR3 DNA sequence: TGTGCCAGCAGCAAAAAGGGAGAACCCTCTGGAAACACCATATATTTT. Translation gives CASSKKGEPSGNTIYF.